Below are 28 T cell receptor beta chains sequenced from a single sample in a study of T cell changes during pregnancy in multiple sclerosis. Sequencing was performed with immunoSEQ multiplex PCR; in TCRdb, only in-frame clones are kept and a portion is missing. The data contain around 49,000 clones, roughly 94% of them singletons. The specimen comprised CD8+ T cells from peripheral blood mononuclear cells, sampled in the first trimester of pregnancy. These receptors were obtained from a female donor with multiple sclerosis, enrolled in a pregnancy study.

J is TRBJ2-7 and V is TRBV5-1; possibly TRBD1 for D (5 bases). Trimming removed 0 bases at V and 5 bases at J, with 9 bases between. This CDR3 region has 13 residues. Germline V gives CDR1 SGHRS, CDR2 YFSETQ. CDR3 DNA: TGCGCCAGCAGCTTGGCAGGGTTGAACGAGCAGTACTTC. Its protein product is CASSLAGLNEQYF.

The J gene is TRBJ1-1, the V gene TRBV16; 7 positions agree with TRBD1. Germline trimming cut 4 bases from V and 5 bases from J; bases unmatched to any gene: 7. From germline, CDR1 is KGHSY and CDR2 FQNENV. The CDR3 contains 14 residues. The CDR3 DNA reads TGTGCCAGCAGCCCTAGCAGGGGGTGGACTGAAGCTTTCTTT. Its protein product is CASSPSRGWTEAFF.

This chain's CDR3 is CTSSPRIAGNTDTQYF. The CDR3 nucleotides are TGCACCAGCAGCCCAAGAATAGCGGGAAACACAGATACGCAGTATTTT. V and J are TRBV1 and TRBJ2-3; the table names TRBD2, a call not compared with the DNA. TRBV1 is a recognized pseudogene. This CDR3 spans 16 amino acids.

The chain has TRBV6-4 and TRBJ2-5; 10 positions match TRBD2. The length of the CDR3 is 15 residues. Germline trimming cut 2 bases from V and 1 base from J; bases unmatched to any gene: 1. Per germline, CDR1 MRHNA and CDR2 SNTAGT. Here the CDR3 reads CASSDTSGTQETQYF. CDR3 DNA: TGTGCCAGCAGTGACACTAGCGGGACCCAAGAGACCCAGTACTTC.

The chain employs TRBV6-5 and TRBJ2-5; TRBD2 agrees at 11 bases. There are 15 residues in the CDR3. Trimming removed 5 bases from V and 7 bases from J; junction bases left unmatched: 9. In germline, CDR1 is MNHEY, CDR2 SVGAGI. CDR3 sequence: CASSRDSGRAGTQYF. CDR3 nucleotide sequence: TGTGCCAGCAGTAGGGATAGCGGGAGGGCCGGGACCCAGTACTTC.

The rearrangement links TRBV4-3 to TRBJ2-7; D might be TRBD2 (6 bases). Germline loops: CDR1 LGHNA, CDR2 YSLEER. CDR3 size: 17 residues. Trimming shortened V by 0 bases and J by 0 bases, and 15 bases separated the two germline ends. For the CDR3, the DNA is TGCGCCAGCAGCCAAGATGTGAGCGGGCGTCTCTCCTACGAGCAGTACTTC. Translation: CASSQDVSGRLSYEQYF.

The CDR3 is CASVRASGPYEQYF. DNA of the CDR3: TGTGCCAGCGTTAGGGCTAGCGGACCCTACGAGCAGTACTTC. The chain couples TRBV6-5 to TRBJ2-7; 7 bases are shared with TRBD2. This CDR3 region has 14 residues. Germline values: CDR1 MNHEY, CDR2 SVGAGI. J was trimmed by 2 bases and V by 8 bases; bases with no gene match: 9.

This clone was recorded only once. The chain has TRBV7-8 and TRBJ1-2, with 7 bases matching TRBD1. This CDR3 has 13 residues. Looked up from germline, CDR1 is SGHVS and CDR2 is FQNEAQ. Losses at the gene ends were 3 bases for V and 7 bases for J; bases not matched to a gene: 5. CDR3 nucleotide sequence: TGTGCCAGCAGCTTTGTAGGGGGCTCTGGCTACACCTTC. Amino acid sequence: CASSFVGGSGYTF.

This chain links TRBV19 with TRBJ1-5; maybe TRBD1 (5 bases). The CDR3 has 15 residues. The germline CDR1 and CDR2 sequences are LNHDA and SQIVND (reference sequence). V was trimmed by 1 base and J by 3 bases, leaving 10 bases between them. The CDR3 spells CASSIVQASNQPQHF. Written as DNA, the CDR3 is TGTGCCAGTAGTATAGTACAGGCCTCCAATCAGCCCCAGCATTTT.

V usage is TRBV5-1 and J usage is TRBJ2-7; no firm D call. Trimming left V 5 bases short and J 1 base short, with 13 bases between. Germline V gene data show CDR1 as SGHRS and CDR2 as YFSETQ. The CDR3 totals 14 residues. Written as DNA, the CDR3 is TGCGCCAGCAGTGGCCTAGGCTGGTCCTACGAGCAGTACTTC. Encoded protein: CASSGLGWSYEQYF. Variable domain in full (rest from reference TRBV5-1 and TRBJ2-7): KAGVTQTPRYLIKTRGQQVTLSCSPISGHRSVSWYQQTPGQGLQFLFEYFSETQRNKGNFPGRFSGRQFSNSRSEMNVSTLELGDSALYLCASSGLGWSYEQYFGPGTRLTVT.

This chain joins TRBV6-5 and TRBJ2-5, with 8 bases matching TRBD1. V lost 7 bases to trimming and J lost 2 bases; unmatched junction nucleotides: 9. Germline-derived CDR1 and CDR2 are MNHEY and SVGAGI. This CDR3 has 15 amino acids. This chain's CDR3 is CASTRSWDRQETQYF. For the CDR3, the DNA is TGTGCCAGCACCCGAAGCTGGGACAGGCAAGAGACCCAGTACTTC.

V is TRBV9 and J is TRBJ2-1; the match to TRBD2 covers 8 bases. The CDR3 has 14 residues. With 0 bases clipped from V and 8 bases from J, the junction kept 4 bases outside the gene matches. The germline V gene has CDR1 SGDLS and CDR2 YYNGEE. The DNA for the CDR3 is TGTGCCAGCAGCGTAGCAAGCGGGAGCTATGAGCAGTTCTTC. Translated, it gives CASSVASGSYEQFF.

In its sample, this clone was seen once. This chain joins TRBV27 and TRBJ2-2; 7 bases match TRBD1. The CDR3 runs to 14 residues. Germline V lookup: CDR1 MNHEY, CDR2 SMNVEV (reference sequence). V was clipped by 3 bases and J by 4 bases; unmatched bases: 2. CDR3 coding DNA: TGTGCCAGCAGTTTCCAGGGGGTCACCGGGGAGCTGTTTTTT. The encoded protein is CASSFQGVTGELFF.

V and J are TRBV2 and TRBJ2-1, with 9 bases matching TRBD2. The CDR3 has 13 residues. The germline CDR1 and CDR2 sequences are SNHLY and FYNNEI. Trimming at V came to 7 bases and at J to 10 bases, leaving 8 bases not matched to a gene. Written as DNA, the CDR3 is TGTGCCAGCAACCTAGCGGGAATTGAGGAGCAGTTCTTC. Its translation is CASNLAGIEEQFF.

The J gene is TRBJ2-5, the V gene TRBV14; 7 positions match TRBD1. Germline assignment: CDR1 SGHDN and CDR2 FVKESK. The CDR3 runs 15 residues. Trimming removed 4 bases from V and 5 bases from J; junction bases left unmatched: 10. The CDR3 DNA is TGTGCCAGCAGCCCGTTTCAGGGGGAAAGGGAGACCCAGTACTTC. It encodes CASSPFQGERETQYF.

The rearrangement links TRBV6-6 to TRBJ2-7, with D tentatively TRBD2 (6 bases). Germline V lookup: CDR1 MNHNY, CDR2 SVGAGI (reference sequence). V dropped 5 bases and J dropped 0 bases, with 17 bases sitting between them. CDR3 size: 16 residues. CDR3 region: CASSPEEGYDSYEQYF. CDR3 nucleotide sequence: TGTGCCAGCAGTCCCGAGGAGGGGTACGACTCCTACGAGCAGTACTTC.

This chain joins TRBV30 and TRBJ1-2; TRBD1 is a possible D gene (6 bases). The germline gives CDR1 GTSNPN, CDR2 SVGIG (reference sequence). V was pared by 5 bases and J by 5 bases, with 18 bases between. The CDR3 extends over 14 amino acids. In nucleotides, the CDR3 is TGTGCCTGGTTCGGGGGGGGCACCAATTATGGCTACACCTTC. This encodes CAWFGGGTNYGYTF. Together with reference TRBV30 and TRBJ1-2, the CDR3 gives the full variable domain: SQTIHQWPATLVQPVGSPLSLECTVEGTSNPNLYWYRQAAGRGLQLLFYSVGIGQISSEVPQNLSASRPQDRQFILSSKKLLLSDSGFYLCAWFGGGTNYGYTFGSGTRLTVV.

V is TRBV19 and J is TRBJ1-5; 9 bases align to TRBD1. In germline, CDR1 is LNHDA, CDR2 SQIVND (reference sequence). The CDR3 length is 18 residues. V was clipped by 3 bases and J by 0 bases; unmatched bases: 9. The CDR3 reads CASSIRDRVNYSNQPQHF. The DNA of the CDR3 is TGTGCCAGTAGTATCCGGGACAGGGTAAATTATAGCAATCAGCCCCAGCATTTT.

The chain couples TRBV6-5 to TRBJ2-2; D might be TRBD2 (5 bases). The CDR3 consists of 15 residues. V lost 2 bases and J 1 base, leaving 8 bases between the germline ends. From germline, CDR1 is MNHEY and CDR2 SVGAGI. CDR3 sequence: CASSYVGGNTGELFF. In DNA, the CDR3 is TGTGCCAGCAGTTACGTCGGAGGGAACACCGGGGAGCTGTTTTTT.

This sequence joins TRBV15 and TRBJ1-1; 10 positions match TRBD1. J gave up 2 bases and V 2 bases, and 5 bases lay outside the gene matches. CDR3 size: 16 residues. Germline loops: CDR1 LNHNV, CDR2 YYDKDF (reference sequence). The DNA for the CDR3 is TGTGCCACCAGCAGAACACGGACAGGGGGAAACACTGAAGCTTTCTTT. It yields the protein CATSRTRTGGNTEAFF.

CDR3: CASIDRANTEAFF. CDR3 nucleotide sequence: TGTGCCAGTATAGACAGGGCCAACACTGAAGCTTTCTTT. The genes are TRBV19 and TRBJ1-1, with TRBD1 matching 7 bases. CDR1 and CDR2 from the germline V gene are LNHDA and SQIVND (reference sequence). Trimming took 7 bases from V and 2 from J; bases not matched to a gene: 4. This CDR3 contains 13 residues.

The table lists this clone with a count of one. The V gene is TRBV7-9, the J gene TRBJ2-7; perhaps TRBD1 as D (6 bases). The germline V and J ends were trimmed by 2 bases and 2 bases, with 10 bases remaining between them. The CDR3 runs 14 residues. Germline V gives CDR1 SEHNR, CDR2 FQNEAQ (reference sequence). CDR3 sequence (DNA): TGTGCCAGCAGCTTATCGGGACAAACCTACGAGCAGTACTTC. Protein sequence: CASSLSGQTYEQYF.

This sequence joins TRBV15 and TRBJ2-7; TRBD2 agrees at 10 bases. Germline CDR1 reads LNHNV; CDR2 reads YYDKDF (reference sequence). V was clipped by 6 bases and J by 2 bases; unmatched bases: 4. The CDR3 length is 14 residues. CDR3 sequence: CATRLAGVTYEQYF. The CDR3 nucleotides read TGTGCCACCAGGCTAGCGGGAGTGACCTACGAGCAGTACTTC.

In its sample, this clone was seen a few times. The chain couples TRBV27 to TRBJ1-1; unclear D gene. The germline V gene encodes CDR1 MNHEY and CDR2 SMNVEV (reference sequence). V lost 0 bases to trimming and J lost 8 bases, with 16 bases between them. The CDR3 is 15 residues long. The CDR3 loop reads CASSLSAGSHIEAFF. CDR3 nucleotide sequence: TGTGCCAGCAGTTTATCTGCCGGGTCACACATAGAAGCTTTCTTT.

This clone was counted a single time. This chain links TRBV5-1 with TRBJ2-7; a weak D match, TRBD1 (6 bases). This CDR3 is built from 14 residues. Trimming stripped 3 bases from V and 3 bases from J, with 13 bases between. The germline V gene has CDR1 SGHRS and CDR2 YFSETQ. CDR3 DNA: TGCGCCAGCAGCTCGCACAGGGAGCTCTACGAGCAGTACTTC. Its protein product is CASSSHRELYEQYF.

The chain couples TRBV4-1 to TRBJ2-7; TRBD1 matches at 9 bases. The CDR3 consists of 15 residues. Trimming cost V 5 bases and J 0 bases; bases outside gene matches: 5. The V gene's germline CDR1 is MGHRA and CDR2 YSYEKL. DNA of the CDR3: TGCGCCAGCAGCTGGACAGGGGAGTCCTCCTACGAGCAGTACTTC. As protein: CASSWTGESSYEQYF.

The rearrangement uses TRBV5-6 and TRBJ2-3; 8 nucleotides line up with TRBD2. Germline values: CDR1 SGHDT, CDR2 YYEEEE. Trimming cost V 4 bases and J 7 bases; bases outside gene matches: 5. This CDR3 region has 13 residues. CDR3 DNA: TGTGCCAGCAGCGGTAATAGCGGGAATACGCAGTATTTT. Translation: CASSGNSGNTQYF.

The chain uses TRBV4-1 and TRBJ2-3; weak D call: TRBD1 (5 bases). This CDR3 is 15 amino acids long. V was trimmed by 0 bases and J by 1 base, leaving 8 bases between them. The V gene's germline CDR1 is MGHRA and CDR2 YSYEKL. Here the CDR3 reads CASSQEVRGTDTQYF. DNA for the CDR3: TGCGCCAGCAGCCAAGAGGTCAGGGGCACAGATACGCAGTATTTT.